This T cell receptor (beta chain) was obtained from a study of stem cell transplantation in POMP-related autoinflammatory disease. Looking at the study overall: Hypothesis: faulty thymoproteasomes impair CD8+ T-cell selection, skewing TRB repertoires. CD8+ T cells were low and CD4+ cells naive-skewed before transplant. Whole-study results and caveats: Patients with PRAID showed a restricted number of unique TRB V-J gene pairings. In patients with PRAID, every analyzed T-cell subset tended to show lower diversity and higher clonality.

This clone was detected only a few times. What it binds is unknown. PRAID featured prominent immunodeficiency. Trimming cost V 7 bases and J 4 bases, with 8 bases left between them. Germline V CDR1 and CDR2: SNHLY, FYNNEI. There are 11 residues in the CDR3. Here immunoSEQ multiplex PCR was the method, and the copy in TCRdb shows in-frame clones only, minus some. The sample carries some 9,200 clones, roughly 92% recorded once. The sample here was CD8+ T cells from PBMCs, taken before stem cell transplantation. The TCR was taken from a human donor with POMP-related autoinflammation and immune dysregulation (PRAID). The rearrangement joins TRBV2 to TRBJ2-7; TRBD1 might be the D (5 bases). The chain's CDR3 is CASTKGYEQYF. CDR3 DNA sequence: TGTGCCAGCACAAAGGGGTACGAGCAGTACTTC.